These T cell receptor beta chains were read from a single sample in a study of blood T cell repertoires in COVID-19. Assay used: immunoSEQ multiplex PCR; TCRdb lists only in-frame clones, some missing. Among some 250,000 clones listed, 88% were seen once. The specimen sequenced was peripheral blood. The receptors were sampled from a woman in her thirties or forties who had recovered from COVID-19. Each CDR3 is given with its conserved first and last residue. The order of the fields is D gene, V gene, clone size, CDR3 length, J gene, CDR3 DNA, CDR3 protein. D genes are given only for firm matches. Clone size is not always given. Where it is, it says once, few, many or a class for expanded clones.

d_gene: .
v_gene: TRBV4-3
abundance: .
len: 13
j_gene: TRBJ2-1
CDR3nt: TGCGCCAGCAGCCAAGTGGGAGGAAATGAGCAGTTCTTC
CDR3aa: CASSQVGGNEQFF

d_gene: .
v_gene: TRBV19
abundance: .
len: 15
j_gene: TRBJ1-1
CDR3nt: TGTGCCAGTAGTCGAGGGCGCGGGGGGGCCGCTGAAGCTTTCTTT
CDR3aa: CASSRGRGGAAEAFF

d_gene: .
v_gene: TRBV7-2
abundance: .
len: 13
j_gene: TRBJ2-7
CDR3nt: TGTGCCAGCAGCTTAGCAGCCGGGTACGAGCAGTACTTC
CDR3aa: CASSLAAGYEQYF

d_gene: TRBD2
v_gene: TRBV7-9
abundance: .
len: 14
j_gene: TRBJ2-5
CDR3nt: TGTGCCAGCGCTCAGGCGGGAGGGGGAGAGACCCAGTACTTC
CDR3aa: CASAQAGGGETQYF

d_gene: TRBD1
v_gene: TRBV12-3/TRBV12-4
abundance: .
len: 11
j_gene: TRBJ1-2
CDR3nt: TGTGCCAGCAGACACAGGGGCGGCTACACCTTC
CDR3aa: CASRHRGGYTF

d_gene: .
v_gene: TRBV11-2
abundance: .
len: 13
j_gene: TRBJ1-5
CDR3nt: TGTGCCAGCAGCTTGGGCCCCAATCAGCCCCAGCATTTT
CDR3aa: CASSLGPNQPQHF

d_gene: TRBD1
v_gene: TRBV28
abundance: once
len: 15
j_gene: TRBJ2-7
CDR3nt: TGTGCCAGCAGTTTAGCACTGGGACAGCTCTACGAGCAGTACTTC
CDR3aa: CASSLALGQLYEQYF

d_gene: .
v_gene: TRBV6-5
abundance: .
len: 14
j_gene: TRBJ1-1
CDR3nt: TGTGCCAGCAGCCCCGGACTCTTTAACACTGAAGCTTTCTTT
CDR3aa: CASSPGLFNTEAFF

d_gene: TRBD1
v_gene: TRBV6-5
abundance: .
len: 14
j_gene: TRBJ1-1
CDR3nt: TGTGCCAGCACCCCAGGGGGTAGGAGCACTGAAGCTTTCTTT
CDR3aa: CASTPGGRSTEAFF

d_gene: .
v_gene: TRBV9
abundance: .
len: 16
j_gene: TRBJ2-3
CDR3nt: TGTGCCAGCAGCGTAGAAGGAGGGACTAGCACAGATACGCAGTATTTT
CDR3aa: CASSVEGGTSTDTQYF

d_gene: .
v_gene: TRBV15
abundance: .
len: 16
j_gene: TRBJ1-2
CDR3nt: TGTGCCACCAGCAGAGTGGGCAGCCACACCGACTATGGCTACACCTTC
CDR3aa: CATSRVGSHTDYGYTF

d_gene: TRBD1
v_gene: TRBV5-4
abundance: .
len: 15
j_gene: TRBJ2-1
CDR3nt: TGTGCCAGCAGCTCGCCGGACAGGCACTACAATGAGCAGTTCTTC
CDR3aa: CASSSPDRHYNEQFF

d_gene: TRBD1
v_gene: TRBV7-9
abundance: .
len: 17
j_gene: TRBJ1-1
CDR3nt: TGTGCCAGCAGCTTAGGGAGACAGGGCCTGTTGAACACTGAAGCTTTCTTT
CDR3aa: CASSLGRQGLLNTEAFF

d_gene: .
v_gene: TRBV11-3
abundance: once
len: 15
j_gene: TRBJ1-3
CDR3nt: TGTGCCAGCAGCCACCCTACGGGGTCTGGAAACACCATATATTTT
CDR3aa: CASSHPTGSGNTIYF

d_gene: .
v_gene: TRBV12-3/TRBV12-4
abundance: .
len: 12
j_gene: TRBJ1-1
CDR3nt: TGTGCCAGCAGTTTAGCGCAGGGTTCCGCTTTCTTT
CDR3aa: CASSLAQGSAFF

d_gene: .
v_gene: TRBV19
abundance: .
len: 11
j_gene: TRBJ1-2
CDR3nt: TGTGCCAGTAGTATAGTGGGCAGGCGCACCTTC
CDR3aa: CASSIVGRRTF

d_gene: TRBD2
v_gene: TRBV6-1
abundance: .
len: 16
j_gene: TRBJ2-5
CDR3nt: TGTGCCAGCAGTGAAGCCGGGACTAGCGGAAAAGAGACCCAGTACTTC
CDR3aa: CASSEAGTSGKETQYF

d_gene: TRBD2
v_gene: TRBV3-1/TRBV3-2
abundance: .
len: 15
j_gene: TRBJ2-7
CDR3nt: TGTGCCAGCAGCCGGGAGGGGACTAGCGGGTGGGAGCAGTACTTC
CDR3aa: CASSREGTSGWEQYF

d_gene: TRBD1
v_gene: TRBV5-4
abundance: .
len: 14
j_gene: TRBJ2-5
CDR3nt: TGTGCCAGCAGCCAGACAGGGGGCAAAGAGACCCAGTACTTC
CDR3aa: CASSQTGGKETQYF

d_gene: .
v_gene: TRBV21-1
abundance: .
len: 13
j_gene: TRBJ2-2
CDR3nt: TGTGCCAGCAGCAAAGAGGGGTCCGGGGAGCTGTTTTTT
CDR3aa: CASSKEGSGELFF

d_gene: TRBD2
v_gene: TRBV29-1
abundance: .
len: 12
j_gene: TRBJ2-2
CDR3nt: TGCAGCGTGGGGAGGGAAGTCGGGGAGCTGTTTTTT
CDR3aa: CSVGREVGELFF

d_gene: TRBD2
v_gene: TRBV29-1
abundance: few
len: 14
j_gene: TRBJ2-1
CDR3nt: TGCAGCGCCCGCTCTCGGACTAGCGGGAATGAGCAGTTCTTC
CDR3aa: CSARSRTSGNEQFF

d_gene: .
v_gene: TRBV19
abundance: .
len: 13
j_gene: TRBJ2-1
CDR3nt: TGTGCCAGTAGTATAGTGGTGGGGGCTGAGCAGTTCTTC
CDR3aa: CASSIVVGAEQFF

d_gene: TRBD2
v_gene: TRBV5-1
abundance: .
len: 16
j_gene: TRBJ2-2
CDR3nt: TGCGCCAGCACCCCCCGGGCGGGAGCCGTCGGCGGGGAGCTGTTTTTT
CDR3aa: CASTPRAGAVGGELFF

d_gene: .
v_gene: TRBV29-1
abundance: once
len: 12
j_gene: TRBJ2-1
CDR3nt: TGCAGCGTTGAAGAAGGGGTGTTTGAGCAGTTCTTC
CDR3aa: CSVEEGVFEQFF

d_gene: .
v_gene: TRBV12-3/TRBV12-4
abundance: .
len: 11
j_gene: TRBJ1-2
CDR3nt: TGTGCCAGCAGTTCAATTAGTGGCTACACCTTC
CDR3aa: CASSSISGYTF

d_gene: TRBD1
v_gene: TRBV19
abundance: .
len: 13
j_gene: TRBJ1-1
CDR3nt: TGTGCCAGTAGGGGACAGGCGAACACTGAAGCTTTCTTT
CDR3aa: CASRGQANTEAFF

d_gene: .
v_gene: TRBV9
abundance: .
len: 16
j_gene: TRBJ2-2
CDR3nt: TGTGCCAGCAGCGTAGAGGCAGGGGCATGGGCCGGGGAGCTGTTTTTT
CDR3aa: CASSVEAGAWAGELFF

d_gene: .
v_gene: TRBV19
abundance: .
len: 14
j_gene: TRBJ2-7
CDR3nt: TGTGCCAGTAGTATAGGAGGGAGCTCCTACGAGCAGTACTTC
CDR3aa: CASSIGGSSYEQYF

d_gene: TRBD1
v_gene: TRBV24-1
abundance: .
len: 17
j_gene: TRBJ1-2
CDR3nt: TGTGCCACCAGTGATCCGCCAGGACAGGGGAAGGGGTATGGCTACACCTTC
CDR3aa: CATSDPPGQGKGYGYTF

d_gene: .
v_gene: TRBV11-3
abundance: .
len: 14
j_gene: TRBJ1-2
CDR3nt: TGTGCCAGCAGCTTAGGGTGGGGCGGCTATGGCTACACCTTC
CDR3aa: CASSLGWGGYGYTF

d_gene: .
v_gene: TRBV5-1
abundance: .
len: 15
j_gene: TRBJ1-6
CDR3nt: TGCGCCAGCCGGCCCGGGGGGGGTCCGAACCGGGTTCTCCACTTT
CDR3aa: CASRPGGGPNRVLHF

d_gene: TRBD1
v_gene: TRBV2
abundance: .
len: 15
j_gene: TRBJ1-1
CDR3nt: TGTGCCAGCAGTGAAGCGCTTCGACAGGGTACTGAAGCTTTCTTT
CDR3aa: CASSEALRQGTEAFF

d_gene: TRBD2
v_gene: TRBV19
abundance: .
len: 17
j_gene: TRBJ2-3
CDR3nt: TGTGCCAGTAGTCACGGGACTAGCGGGGCCAGCACAGATACGCAGTATTTT
CDR3aa: CASSHGTSGASTDTQYF

d_gene: .
v_gene: TRBV24-1
abundance: .
len: 14
j_gene: TRBJ1-2
CDR3nt: TGTGCCACCAGTGATTTGCGGGGGGACTATGGCTACACCTTC
CDR3aa: CATSDLRGDYGYTF

d_gene: TRBD1
v_gene: TRBV19
abundance: .
len: 14
j_gene: TRBJ1-5
CDR3nt: TGTGCCAGTAACCGACAGGGGCGGAATCAGCCCCAGCATTTT
CDR3aa: CASNRQGRNQPQHF

d_gene: TRBD2
v_gene: TRBV6-5
abundance: once
len: 13
j_gene: TRBJ2-1
CDR3nt: TGTGCCACAACTAGCGGGCCTTACAATGAGCAGTTCTTC
CDR3aa: CATTSGPYNEQFF

d_gene: TRBD1
v_gene: TRBV14
abundance: once
len: 15
j_gene: TRBJ1-2
CDR3nt: TGTGCCAGCAGCCAAGGACAGGGGGCACGGTATGGCTACACCTTC
CDR3aa: CASSQGQGARYGYTF

d_gene: TRBD1
v_gene: TRBV14
abundance: .
len: 14
j_gene: TRBJ1-2
CDR3nt: TGTGCCAGCAGCGCCAGGGGGCTGGGGTCTGGCTACACCTTC
CDR3aa: CASSARGLGSGYTF

d_gene: TRBD1
v_gene: TRBV18
abundance: .
len: 17
j_gene: TRBJ2-2
CDR3nt: TGTGCCAGCTCACCCCCCGGACAGGGGGCGGTCACCGGGGAGCTGTTTTTT
CDR3aa: CASSPPGQGAVTGELFF

d_gene: .
v_gene: TRBV5-1
abundance: .
len: 17
j_gene: TRBJ2-1
CDR3nt: TGCGCCAGCAGCCCAACCGGAGGGTCCACCTCCTACAATGAGCAGTTCTTC
CDR3aa: CASSPTGGSTSYNEQFF

d_gene: .
v_gene: TRBV14
abundance: .
len: 14
j_gene: TRBJ2-3
CDR3nt: TGTGCCAGCAGCCAAGGACTACCCACAGATACGCAGTATTTT
CDR3aa: CASSQGLPTDTQYF

d_gene: .
v_gene: TRBV14
abundance: .
len: 16
j_gene: TRBJ1-3
CDR3nt: TGTGCCAGCAGCCAAATGCGGGGAAGAGGGGGAAACACCATATATTTT
CDR3aa: CASSQMRGRGGNTIYF

d_gene: TRBD2
v_gene: TRBV15
abundance: .
len: 21
j_gene: TRBJ2-3
CDR3nt: TGTGCCACCAGCAGAGCCCCGGCCACGGGAGGGGACTTCGCTAGCACAGATACGCAGTATTTT
CDR3aa: CATSRAPATGGDFASTDTQYF

d_gene: .
v_gene: TRBV30
abundance: .
len: 13
j_gene: TRBJ1-3
CDR3nt: TGTGCCTGGAGCGCGGGGACTGGAAACACCATATATTTT
CDR3aa: CAWSAGTGNTIYF

d_gene: TRBD1
v_gene: TRBV11-1
abundance: .
len: 15
j_gene: TRBJ2-5
CDR3nt: TGTGCCAGCAGCCCTAGGACAGGGGCGGTGGAGACCCAGTACTTC
CDR3aa: CASSPRTGAVETQYF

d_gene: .
v_gene: TRBV2
abundance: few
len: 15
j_gene: TRBJ2-1
CDR3nt: TGTGCCAGCACCTGGGGGGACTTCCGAAGCAATGAGCAGTTCTTC
CDR3aa: CASTWGDFRSNEQFF

d_gene: TRBD2
v_gene: TRBV9
abundance: once
len: 16
j_gene: TRBJ2-6
CDR3nt: TGTGCCAGCAGCCCGACTAGCGGGACTGGGGCCAACGTCCTGACTTTC
CDR3aa: CASSPTSGTGANVLTF

d_gene: TRBD1
v_gene: TRBV5-6
abundance: .
len: 17
j_gene: TRBJ1-2
CDR3nt: TGTGCCAGCAGCTTGTTTGACAGGGAAGTCCTTTCCTATGGCTACACCTTC
CDR3aa: CASSLFDREVLSYGYTF

d_gene: .
v_gene: TRBV9
abundance: .
len: 13
j_gene: TRBJ2-3
CDR3nt: TGTGCCAGCAGCGTAGAGGTGAGGGATACGCAGTATTTT
CDR3aa: CASSVEVRDTQYF

d_gene: .
v_gene: TRBV4-3
abundance: .
len: 16
j_gene: TRBJ1-1
CDR3nt: TGCGCCAGCAGCCCCACTGGAGGCGGGTGGGACACTGAAGCTTTCTTT
CDR3aa: CASSPTGGGWDTEAFF

d_gene: .
v_gene: TRBV2
abundance: .
len: 13
j_gene: TRBJ1-1
CDR3nt: TGTGCCAGCAGGCCGGGCAGGGCCACTGAAGCTTTCTTT
CDR3aa: CASRPGRATEAFF